Each of the 29 T cell receptor beta chains below was sequenced from the same sample in a study of CD8+ T cells in alopecia areata. The sequencing template was cDNA reverse transcribed from extracted RNA. TCRdb's copy holds only in-frame clones and misses some; the assay was immunoSEQ multiplex PCR. The sample lists about 190,000 clones, approximately 67% occurring once. Documented treatment: oral pan-JAK inhibitor, 5-10 mg twice daily. Sequencing used CD4+ T cells sorted from blood, obtained around week 50, from a patient treated with tofacitinib. The receptors here all came from a human donor with alopecia areata.

The gene calls are TRBV5-5 and TRBJ1-2, with D perhaps TRBD1 (5 bases). V was shortened by 2 bases and J by 2 bases, with 16 bases between the two germline ends. This CDR3 is built from 16 residues. Germline CDR1 and CDR2: SGHKS and YYEKEE (reference sequence). In DNA, the CDR3 is TGTGCCAGCAGCTTTACCGGGACCACCCAAAACTATGGCTACACCTTC. This sequence encodes CASSFTGTTQNYGYTF.

The chain has TRBV20-1 and TRBJ2-3; 9 bases align to TRBD2. J gave up 11 bases and V 6 bases, and 6 bases lay outside the gene matches. This CDR3 has 11 amino acids. Per germline, CDR1 DFQATT and CDR2 SNEGSKA (reference sequence). CDR3 nucleotides: TGCAGTGCCCGAGATAGCGGGGGGCAGTATTTT. Protein sequence: CSARDSGGQYF.

J is TRBJ2-3 and V is TRBV7-2, with D uncertain. The CDR3 spans 12 residues. The germline V gene encodes CDR1 SGHTA and CDR2 FQGNSA. Trimming left V 7 bases short and J 4 bases short, with 9 bases between. The CDR3 spells CASIARADTQYF. The CDR3 DNA follows: TGTGCCAGCATCGCCCGGGCAGATACGCAGTATTTT. Full variable domain (missing parts from reference TRBV7-2 and TRBJ2-3): GAGVSQSPSNKVTEKGKDVELRCDPISGHTALYWYRQSLGQGLEFLIYFQGNSAPDKSGLPSDRFSAERTGGSVSTLTIQRTQQEDSAVYLCASIARADTQYFGPGTRLTVL.

The chain couples TRBV13 to TRBJ2-6; 7 nucleotides align to TRBD1. Germline V lookup: CDR1 PRHDT, CDR2 FYEKMQ (reference sequence). CDR3 size: 14 residues. J gave up 4 bases and V 4 bases, and 1 base lay outside the gene matches. CDR3 coding DNA: TGTGCCAGCAGCTCGGGACAGGGGGCCAACGTCCTGACTTTC. It is translated as CASSSGQGANVLTF.

This clone was detected a few times. The same CDR3 also results from other DNA sequences found in this sample. The chain is built from TRBV29-1 and TRBJ1-1; D remains unclear. V lost 4 bases and J lost 1, with 10 bases in between. The CDR3 is 13 amino acids. Germline-derived CDR1 and CDR2 are SQVTM and ANQGSEA. The CDR3 protein is CSVGGRANTEAFF. The CDR3 DNA is TGCAGCGTTGGGGGTAGGGCGAACACTGAAGCTTTCTTT.

J is TRBJ2-1 and V is TRBV4-3; 8 nucleotides align to TRBD2. This CDR3 spans 17 amino acids. Germline values: CDR1 LGHNA, CDR2 YSLEER. The V gene end was trimmed by 1 base and the J gene end by 0 bases; junction bases not matched to a gene: 5. In nucleotides, the CDR3 is TGCGCCAGCAGCCAAGTCGGGACTAGTGGCTCCTACAATGAGCAGTTCTTC. It is translated as CASSQVGTSGSYNEQFF.

The chain combines TRBV5-1 with TRBJ2-5; either TRBD1 or TRBD2 may supply D (6 bases each). V was trimmed by 4 bases and J by 3 bases, leaving 16 bases between them. Germline CDR1 and CDR2: SGHRS and YFSETQ. The CDR3 has 15 residues. CDR3 in amino acids: CASSVQRGVEETQYF. The CDR3, as DNA: TGCGCCAGCAGCGTACAGAGGGGGGTTGAAGAGACCCAGTACTTC.

The J gene is TRBJ2-3, the V gene TRBV27, with 8 bases fitting TRBD1. The CDR3 loop spans 15 amino acids. In germline, CDR1 is MNHEY, CDR2 SMNVEV (reference sequence). The junction had 5 bases not matched to a gene; V was cut back by 6 bases and J by 0 bases. CDR3 in DNA: TGTGCCAGCAGCTCGCAGGGGGCAAGCACAGATACGCAGTATTTT. Its protein is CASSSQGASTDTQYF.

The J gene is TRBJ1-2, the V gene TRBV10-2; D might be TRBD1 (5 bases). From germline, CDR1 is WSHSY and CDR2 SAAADI. This CDR3 contains 15 residues. V was trimmed by 0 bases and J by 5 bases, leaving 13 bases between them. The CDR3 loop is CASSESQGRGYGYTF. The CDR3 region has the DNA TGCGCCAGCAGTGAGTCCCAGGGACGCGGATATGGCTACACCTTC.

The V and J genes are TRBV4-1 and TRBJ2-1; TRBD1 is a possible D gene (5 bases). V lost 1 base and J lost 2, with 12 bases in between. Germline assignment: CDR1 MGHRA and CDR2 YSYEKL. The length of the CDR3 is 16 residues. CDR3: CASSQGGRWAYNEQFF. In DNA form, the CDR3 reads TGCGCCAGCAGCCAAGGGGGCCGGTGGGCCTACAATGAGCAGTTCTTC.

The V and J genes are TRBV10-3 and TRBJ2-1; 10 bases match TRBD1. The germline V gene encodes CDR1 ENHRY and CDR2 SYGVKD. The CDR3 has 16 amino acids. The junction had 5 bases not matched to a gene; V was cut back by 2 bases and J by 4 bases. DNA for the CDR3: TGTGCCATCAGTGAGAGACGACAGGGGGCTTACAATGAGCAGTTCTTC. This sequence encodes CAISERRQGAYNEQFF.

V gene TRBV4-3 combines with J gene TRBJ2-1; unclear D gene. Germline assignment: CDR1 LGHNA and CDR2 YSLEER. The CDR3 spans 14 residues. V shed 3 bases and J shed 12 bases, with 18 bases lying between them. CDR3 region: CASSHPTLGSAQFF. The CDR3 coding sequence is TGCGCCAGCAGCCACCCTACCCTCGGTTCTGCGCAGTTCTTC.

This clone has a handful of counts. The J gene is TRBJ1-6, the V gene TRBV5-6; D unclear. The length of the CDR3 is 16 residues. Trimming cost V 2 bases and J 8 bases, with 17 bases left between them. The germline gives CDR1 SGHDT, CDR2 YYEEEE. This chain's CDR3 is CASSFGPSGNDSPLHF. As DNA, the CDR3 is TGTGCCAGCAGCTTCGGTCCCTCCGGGAACGATTCACCCCTCCACTTT.

The sample holds a few counts of this clone. V usage is TRBV6-6 and J usage is TRBJ1-5; D gene unclear. The CDR3 contains 14 residues. Between the trimmed V and J ends, which lost 7 bases and 6 bases, there was a span of 16 bases. CDR1 MNHNY and CDR2 SVGAGI come from the germline V gene (reference sequence). Written as DNA, the CDR3 is TGTGCCAGCAACAGAAGGGATGCGGGTCAGCCCCAGCATTTT. Encoded protein: CASNRRDAGQPQHF.

This chain connects TRBV6-5 to TRBJ1-6, with a possible D match to TRBD1 (5 bases). V lost 6 bases and J 5 bases, leaving 14 bases between the germline ends. The CDR3 has 15 amino acids. Germline CDR1 reads MNHEY; CDR2 reads SVGAGI. Here the CDR3 DNA reads TGTGCCAGCAGCCCCGGGACCGCGAATAATTCACCCCTCCACTTT. This codes for CASSPGTANNSPLHF.

The chain joins TRBV13 to TRBJ2-7; no clear D. Germline CDR1 is PRHDT and CDR2 is FYEKMQ (reference sequence). The CDR3 runs 14 residues. V was clipped by 0 bases and J by 2 bases, with 8 bases between them. This chain's CDR3 is CASSLGKLPYEQYF. The CDR3, as DNA: TGTGCCAGCAGCTTAGGAAAACTCCCCTACGAGCAGTACTTC. The variable domain in full, with the rest retrieved from reference TRBV13 and TRBJ2-7, is AAGVIQSPRHLIKEKRETATLKCYPIPRHDTVYWYQQGPGQDPQFLISFYEKMQSDKGSIPDRFSAQQFSDYHSELNMSSLELGDSALYFCASSLGKLPYEQYFGPGTRLTVT.

This chain uses TRBV30 with TRBJ1-1; D is undetermined. Germline CDR1 is GTSNPN and CDR2 is SVGIG (reference sequence). Deletions cut 3 bases from V and 3 bases from J, with 14 bases between. This CDR3 has 14 amino acids. The chain's CDR3 is CAWSSIKGYTEAFF. CDR3 DNA: TGTGCCTGGAGCTCAATAAAGGGCTACACTGAAGCTTTCTTT.

This clone showed up just a few times. The CDR3 DNA follows: TGCAGCGCCCGCCGAGGGACAGTTGAAGCTTTCTTT. This encodes CSARRGTVEAFF. V usage is TRBV29-1 and J usage is TRBJ1-1, with 7 positions matching TRBD1. The germline V gene encodes CDR1 SQVTM and CDR2 ANQGSEA. V lost 7 bases and J lost 7; bases outside the gene matches: 9. The CDR3 is 12 amino acids.

The chain carries TRBV12-5 and TRBJ2-1; D is unresolved. Germline loops: CDR1 LGHNT, CDR2 FRNRAP. V was shortened by 2 bases and J by 7 bases, with 9 bases between the two germline ends. CDR3 size: 13 residues. The chain's CDR3 is CASGLHLGNEQFF. The CDR3 region has the DNA TGTGCTAGTGGTTTGCACTTAGGGAATGAGCAGTTCTTC.

This clone was detected once. J is TRBJ1-2 and V is TRBV29-1; no firm D call. Deletions cut 5 bases from V and 6 bases from J, with 13 bases between. Looked up from germline, CDR1 is SQVTM and CDR2 is ANQGSEA. The CDR3 is 12 amino acids. The CDR3 bases are TGCAGCGTTCCTTCCCGGAGGGATGGCTACACCTTC. Protein: CSVPSRRDGYTF.

V gene TRBV6-6 combines with J gene TRBJ1-5, with no clear D. Per the germline V gene, CDR1 is MNHNY and CDR2 is SVGAGI (reference sequence). This CDR3 is built from 13 residues. Trimming pared 8 bases from V and 2 bases from J, leaving 10 bases between. The CDR3: CASSLIGNQPQHF. CDR3 nucleotide sequence: TGTGCCAGCTCGCTGATCGGCAATCAGCCCCAGCATTTT.

This sequence joins TRBV5-1 and TRBJ1-1; no reliable D call. The CDR3 is made up of 13 amino acids. CDR1 is SGHRS and CDR2 is YFSETQ in the germline V gene. V lost 4 bases and J lost 0, with 7 bases in between. The CDR3, as DNA: TGCGCCAGCAGCGAAGCCTTGAACACTGAAGCTTTCTTT. Protein: CASSEALNTEAFF.

The chain combines TRBV29-1 with TRBJ2-3; TRBD2 aligns across 14 bases. CDR3 length: 15 residues. Germline loops: CDR1 SQVTM, CDR2 ANQGSEA. Losses at the gene ends were 5 bases for V and 3 bases for J; bases not matched to a gene: 4. The chain's CDR3 is CSVSGTSGGTDTQYF. The CDR3 region has the DNA TGCAGCGTTAGTGGGACTAGCGGGGGAACAGATACGCAGTATTTT.

This chain joins TRBV4-3 and TRBJ2-7; the match to TRBD1 covers 8 bases. Germline CDR1 and CDR2: LGHNA and YSLEER. The CDR3 totals 16 residues. With 2 bases clipped from V and 1 base from J, the junction kept 7 bases outside the gene matches. CDR3 nucleotides: TGCGCCAGCAGCCAAACGACAGGGGACGTTTCCTACGAGCAGTACTTC. This sequence encodes CASSQTTGDVSYEQYF.

The V gene is TRBV7-6, the J gene TRBJ2-1; unclear D gene. V was clipped by 1 base and J by 5 bases, with 15 bases between them. The CDR3 covers 16 residues. CDR1 and CDR2 from the germline V gene are SGHVS and FNYEAQ. The CDR3 loop is CASSLESWVENNEQFF. In DNA form, the CDR3 reads TGTGCCAGCAGCTTAGAATCCTGGGTCGAAAACAATGAGCAGTTCTTC.

The chain links TRBV6-1 to TRBJ1-2, with a tentative D call TRBD1 (5 bases). This CDR3 has 13 amino acids. Between the trimmed V and J ends, which lost 2 bases and 3 bases, there was a span of 7 bases. Germline-derived CDR1 and CDR2 are MNHNS and SASEGT. The DNA for the CDR3 is TGTGCCAGCAGTGAACAGGGTGACTATGGCTACACCTTC. Its translation: CASSEQGDYGYTF.

V usage is TRBV20-1 and J usage is TRBJ2-3; D is undetermined. Germline CDR1 DFQATT, CDR2 SNEGSKA (reference sequence). With 5 bases removed from V and 11 bases from J, the gap between germline ends came to 14 bases. The CDR3 consists of 11 residues. CDR3 sequence (DNA): TGCAGTGCTGCAGAACCCTGGGAGCAGTATTTT. Its protein is CSAAEPWEQYF.

J is TRBJ2-4 and V is TRBV28; perhaps TRBD1 as D (6 bases). The CDR3 covers 19 residues. Germline loops: CDR1 MDHEN, CDR2 SYDVKM. The germline V and J ends were trimmed by 2 bases and 0 bases, with 20 bases remaining between them. The DNA of the CDR3 is TGTGCCAGCAGTTTAAAGAGGAGGACAGCGATCGTAGCCAAAAACATTCAGTACTTC. Protein sequence: CASSLKRRTAIVAKNIQYF.

The chain has TRBV10-3 and TRBJ1-1, with D perhaps matching TRBD1 (5 bases). V lost 10 bases to trimming and J lost 2 bases, with 14 bases between them. The length of the CDR3 is 13 residues. Per germline, CDR1 ENHRY and CDR2 SYGVKD. CDR3 loop: CATTAGQNTEAFF. DNA of the CDR3: TGTGCCACTACGGCAGGGCAAAACACTGAAGCTTTCTTT.